This T cell receptor (beta chain) was identified during a study of tissue T cells after allogeneic stem cell transplantation. This clone has just a few counts. The antigen remains undetermined. General study points: Blood and spleen captured only part of the tissue TCR repertoire.

After removal of 4 bases from V and 4 bases from J, the junction contained 14 bases not matched to a gene. Per germline, CDR1 MDHEN and CDR2 SYDVKM. The CDR3 length is 19 residues. Libraries were prepared by immunoSEQ multiplex PCR; TCRdb keeps only in-frame clonotypes and omits some of them. Of about 5,800 clones detected, approximately 60% appear once; the ten largest clones hold 21%. Sequencing was performed on tissue from the jejunum, taken at autopsy. The clonotype was recovered from a male donor at least 60 years old with lung cancer. This sequence joins TRBV28 and TRBJ2-2; 11 bases map to TRBD2. DNA of the CDR3: TGTGCCAGCAGTTCCACTAGCGGGAGAGCAAAACAGGTCACCGGGGAGCTGTTTTTT. It is translated as CASSSTSGRAKQVTGELFF. The entire variable domain, with the rest obtained from reference TRBV28 and TRBJ2-2, is as follows: DVKVTQSSRYLVKRTGEKVFLECVQDMDHENMFWYRQDPGLGLRLIYFSYDVKMKEKGDIPEGYSVSREKKERFSLILESASTNQTSMYLCASSSTSGRAKQVTGELFFGEGSRLTVL.